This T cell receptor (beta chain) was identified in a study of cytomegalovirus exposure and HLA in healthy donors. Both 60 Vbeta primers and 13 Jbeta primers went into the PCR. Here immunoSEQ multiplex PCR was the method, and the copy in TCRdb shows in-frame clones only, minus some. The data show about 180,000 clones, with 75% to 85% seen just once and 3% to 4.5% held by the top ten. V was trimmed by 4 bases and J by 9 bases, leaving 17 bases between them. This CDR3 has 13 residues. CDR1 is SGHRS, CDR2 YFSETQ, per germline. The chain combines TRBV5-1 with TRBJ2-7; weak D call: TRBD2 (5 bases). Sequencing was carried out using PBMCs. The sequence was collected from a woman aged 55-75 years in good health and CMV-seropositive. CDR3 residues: CASSPVPEGRQYF. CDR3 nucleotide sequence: TGCGCCAGCAGCCCCGTCCCAGAGGGCAGGCAGTACTTC. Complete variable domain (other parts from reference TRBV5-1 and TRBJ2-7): KAGVTQTPRYLIKTRGQQVTLSCSPISGHRSVSWYQQTPGQGLQFLFEYFSETQRNKGNFPGRFSGRQFSNSRSEMNVSTLELGDSALYLCASSPVPEGRQYFGPGTRLTVT.